Presented here are 16 T cell receptor beta chains from one specimen sequenced in a study of regulatory T cells in long-lasting Graves disease. Time point here: persistent/refractory GD, antithyroid drugs over 5 years with positive TRAb. Isolated PBMC RNA provided the starting material for the TCR library. The TCR beta library used iRepertoire HTBI primers with Arm-PCR amplification of CDR3. TCRdb redid the calling of the multiplex PCR reads with MiXCR, one entry per CDR3 protein. Altogether approximately 470,000 distinct CDR3 sequences are present, less than 25% being singletons, with the ten largest covering 7.8%. The input for sequencing was peripheral blood mononuclear cells (PBMCs), taken when the disease was refractory, from a patient treated with antithyroid drugs. The receptors shown here come from a female donor with Graves disease.

This clonotype showed up just a few times. V usage is TRBV28 and J usage is TRBJ2-6, with D possibly being TRBD2 (5 bases). From germline, CDR1 is MDHEN and CDR2 SYDVKM. Deletions cut 7 bases from V and 0 bases from J, with 22 bases between. The CDR3 contains 19 residues. CDR3 region: CASTSEVTTSFSGANVLTF. The DNA for the CDR3 is TGTGCCAGCACCTCCGAGGTGACTACGTCGTTCTCTGGGGCCAACGTCCTGACTTTC.

This clonotype was counted between two and nine times. The V and J genes are TRBV7-8 and TRBJ2-1, with 11 bases identical to TRBD2. Germline CDR1 is SGHVS and CDR2 is FQNEAQ. The junction had 7 bases not matched to a gene; V was cut back by 4 bases and J by 8 bases. This CDR3 has 15 residues. The CDR3 nucleotides are TGTGCCAGCAGCTCGTTAGCGGGAGGGCCCGATGAGCAGTTCTTC. As protein: CASSSLAGGPDEQFF.

The chain employs TRBV7-8 and TRBJ2-1, with TRBD1 as a possible D gene (6 bases). CDR1 is SGHVS and CDR2 is FQNEAQ in the germline V gene. The CDR3 loop spans 13 amino acids. Trimming stripped 4 bases from V and 8 bases from J, with 12 bases between. The CDR3 DNA sequence: TGTGCCAGCAGCTCACGTCAGGGGTATGAGCAGTTCTTC. As protein: CASSSRQGYEQFF.

This clonotype was seen only a few times. V is TRBV12-3 or TRBV12-4 and J is TRBJ1-2, with D unresolved. The CDR3 is 13 amino acids. V was clipped by 4 bases and J by 4 bases, with 10 bases between them. The CDR3 protein is CASSSTESYGYTF. The CDR3 region has the DNA TGTGCCAGCAGTTCTACAGAGAGCTATGGCTACACCTTC.

This clonotype showed up many times. V gene TRBV12-3 or TRBV12-4 combines with J gene TRBJ1-5, with D perhaps TRBD1 (6 bases). The germline V and J ends were trimmed by 6 bases and 0 bases, with 9 bases remaining between them. This CDR3 has 14 amino acids. Written as DNA, the CDR3 is TGTGCCAGCAGACAGGGTGGTAGCAATCAGCCCCAGCATTTT. Its protein is CASRQGGSNQPQHF.

The V call is TRBV19, the J call TRBJ2-7, with D unresolved. In germline, CDR1 is LNHDA, CDR2 SQIVND (reference sequence). V lost 4 bases, J lost 2 bases, and 15 bases lay in between. CDR3 size: 15 residues. CDR3 DNA: TGTGCCAGTAGTAAGAACCTAGGGCGGACCTACGAGCAGTACTTC. Its translation: CASSKNLGRTYEQYF.

This clonotype has more than one count but fewer than ten. The rearrangement joins TRBV7-2 to TRBJ2-7, with TRBD1 matching over 8 bases. CDR3 size: 14 residues. The V and J ends lost 3 bases and 6 bases, in that order; junction bases with no gene match: 7. CDR1 is SGHTA and CDR2 is FQGNSA in the germline V gene. The CDR3 region is CASSFRTGTREQYF. The CDR3 DNA is TGTGCCAGCAGCTTTAGGACAGGGACTCGCGAGCAGTACTTC.

This clonotype was recorded many times. V is TRBV10-3 and J is TRBJ2-5, with 7 bases that match TRBD2. Trimming cost V 3 bases and J 2 bases; bases outside gene matches: 3. Germline lookup yields CDR1 ENHRY and CDR2 SYGVKD. This CDR3 region has 14 residues. CDR3 bases: TGTGCCATCAGTGACGGGGAGGGTCAAGAGACCCAGTACTTC. Translation gives CAISDGEGQETQYF.

The V and J genes are TRBV10-3 and TRBJ2-4; weak D call: TRBD2 (6 bases). There are 17 residues in the CDR3. Germline CDR1 is ENHRY and CDR2 is SYGVKD. Trimming cost V 2 bases and J 1 base, with 15 bases left between them. The CDR3 loop reads CAISEDMGGGAKNIQYF. The CDR3 DNA is TGTGCCATCAGTGAGGATATGGGAGGCGGCGCCAAAAACATTCAGTACTTC.

This clonotype was detected only a few times. The chain links TRBV27 to TRBJ1-1; TRBD1 matches at 9 bases. This CDR3 comprises 13 residues. Trimming at V came to 6 bases and at J to 11 bases, leaving 10 bases not matched to a gene. The V gene's germline CDR1 is MNHEY and CDR2 SMNVEV (reference sequence). This CDR3 is CASRGPGQGLAFF. As DNA, the CDR3 is TGTGCCAGCAGGGGACCGGGACAGGGCTTGGCTTTCTTT.

V gene TRBV20-1 combines with J gene TRBJ1-3, with TRBD1 matching 7 bases. Germline-derived CDR1 and CDR2 are DFQATT and SNEGSKA (reference sequence). The V gene end was trimmed by 0 bases and the J gene end by 8 bases; junction bases not matched to a gene: 13. The CDR3 extends over 16 amino acids. The chain's CDR3 is CSARDRVRQGGYTIYF. The CDR3 nucleotides read TGCAGTGCTAGAGATCGAGTTCGGCAGGGGGGGTACACCATATATTTT.

This clonotype appeared a few times. This sequence joins TRBV15 and TRBJ2-7; 9 bases are a match to TRBD2. Trimming at V came to 7 bases and at J to 5 bases, leaving 12 bases not matched to a gene. CDR3 size: 15 residues. Germline V gene sequence: CDR1 LNHNV, CDR2 YYDKDF (reference sequence). The DNA for the CDR3 is TGTGCCACCAACCCCCACAGGGGACTAGCTCACGAGCAGTACTTC. This translates into CATNPHRGLAHEQYF.

V gene TRBV19 combines with J gene TRBJ1-6, with 9 bases aligning to TRBD1. With V trimmed by 6 bases and J by 6 bases, 9 bases remained unmatched. The CDR3 contains 16 residues. Germline CDR1 is LNHDA and CDR2 is SQIVND (reference sequence). The CDR3 bases are TGTGCCAGTAGCCCAAACTGGGGACAGGGTAATTCACCCCTCCACTTT. Its translation is CASSPNWGQGNSPLHF.

This clonotype was seen many times. The chain joins TRBV15 to TRBJ1-6; perhaps TRBD1 as D (5 bases). Per the germline V gene, CDR1 is LNHNV and CDR2 is YYDKDF (reference sequence). This CDR3 region has 15 residues. Trimming stripped 1 base from V and 11 bases from J, with 15 bases between. The CDR3 sequence is CATSRGRDPGAPLHF. Written as DNA, the CDR3 is TGTGCCACCAGCAGAGGCCGGGACCCCGGAGCACCCCTCCACTTT.

This clonotype has ten or more counts. The CDR3 sequence is CASSYSTSGSEQYF. CDR3 DNA: TGTGCCAGCAGTTACTCGACTAGCGGGAGCGAGCAGTACTTC. This chain uses TRBV6-2 or TRBV6-3 with TRBJ2-7; 12 positions match TRBD2. Germline-derived CDR1 and CDR2 are MNHEY and SVGEGT. CDR3 length: 14 residues. V lost 0 bases to trimming and J lost 6 bases; unmatched junction nucleotides: 0.

This clonotype has just a few counts. The chain joins TRBV16 to TRBJ1-5, with 10 bases that match TRBD1. This CDR3 has 16 residues. CDR1 is KGHSY, CDR2 FQNENV, per germline. Germline trimming cut 4 bases from V and 11 bases from J; bases unmatched to any gene: 14. The CDR3 nucleotides read TGTGCCAGCAGCCGCGCCCGGGACAGGGGAGGAAGATCCCAGCATTTT. The encoded protein is CASSRARDRGGRSQHF.